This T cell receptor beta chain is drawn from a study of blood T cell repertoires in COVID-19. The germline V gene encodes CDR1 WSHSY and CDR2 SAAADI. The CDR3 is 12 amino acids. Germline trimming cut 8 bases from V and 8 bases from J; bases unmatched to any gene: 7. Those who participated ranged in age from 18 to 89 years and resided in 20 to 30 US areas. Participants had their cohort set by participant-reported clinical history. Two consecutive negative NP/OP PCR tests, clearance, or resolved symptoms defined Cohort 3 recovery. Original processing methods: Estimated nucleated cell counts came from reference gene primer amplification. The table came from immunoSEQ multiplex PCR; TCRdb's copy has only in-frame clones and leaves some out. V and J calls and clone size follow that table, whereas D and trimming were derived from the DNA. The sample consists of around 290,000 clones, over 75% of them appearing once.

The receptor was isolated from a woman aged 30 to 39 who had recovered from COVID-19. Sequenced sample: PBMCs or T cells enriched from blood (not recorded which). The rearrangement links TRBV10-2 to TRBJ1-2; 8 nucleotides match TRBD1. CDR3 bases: TGCGCCAGCTGGGGACAGGAAGGCGGCTACACCTTC. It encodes CASWGQEGGYTF.